This T cell receptor (beta chain) was captured by sequencing in a study of shared clonotypes between healthy human individuals. In the study overall: A donor's plate count was three for CD4 naive and three for CD4 memory; CD8 naive had two and CD8 memory one. General study findings and limits: Generation probabilities of non-shared clonotypes were lower (relative to those shared by all four donors). Large sequencing depth failed to make sorted-subset sequencing complete, rarefaction showed.

The naive CD8 population came from CD45RO-negative cells selected for CCR7, without terminally differentiated effector memory CD45RA+ cells. For this clone: Its antigen is unidentified.

Every subset had its genomic DNA shared out evenly among several immunoSEQ plates. The table came from immunoSEQ multiplex PCR; TCRdb's copy has only in-frame clones and leaves some out. The sample has around 620,000 clones, roughly 95% seen once. CDR1 and CDR2 from the germline V gene are MDHEN and SYDVKM. Trimming pared 6 bases from V and 3 bases from J, leaving 8 bases between. The CDR3 extends over 12 amino acids. Sequenced input: naive CD8+ T cells sorted from blood. V is TRBV28 and J is TRBJ1-2, with D hard to call. The receptor was isolated from a woman in her twenties or thirties in good health. The CDR3 DNA reads as TGTGCCAGCAGAGGCGGGCACTATGGCTACACCTTC. This gives the protein CASRGGHYGYTF.